This TCR beta chain originates from a study of T cell responses to AZD1222 COVID-19 vaccine. Using immunoSEQ multiplex PCR, the repertoire was profiled, and TCRdb retains in-frame clones only, with some absent. The table has some 120,000 clones, 90% seen once. The germline V gene has CDR1 KGHDR and CDR2 SFDVKD. V shed 1 base, J shed 5 bases, and the junction held 8 bases outside the gene matches. The length of the CDR3 is 16 residues. Only a few counts were recorded for this clone. This sequence originates from an adult in good health. The chain combines TRBV24-1 with TRBJ2-7; TRBD1 matches 9 bases. The sequenced sample was peripheral blood, obtained on day 0 of AZD1222 vaccination. Here the CDR3 reads CATSDLPDRGSDEQYF. As DNA, the CDR3 is TGTGCCACCAGTGATTTACCGGACAGGGGATCTGACGAGCAGTACTTC.